This T cell receptor beta chain was found in a study of blood T cell repertoires in COVID-19. About the research overall: Acute and convalescent COVID-19 specimens originated in the United States, Italy and Spain. Sources were T cells, B-cell-depleted T cells, or PBMCs; the material itself was cDNA or gDNA.

The CDR3 is 17 amino acids. Germline V CDR1 and CDR2: SEHNR, FQNEAQ (reference sequence). V lost 3 bases to trimming and J lost 4 bases, with 18 bases between them. In the original analysis: Amplified reference gene primers provided the basis for estimating nucleated cell counts. Sequencing used immunoSEQ multiplex PCR; TCRdb keeps in-frame clones, though not all of them. V, J and clone size reflect that table, while D and trimming were determined from the DNA. The table records roughly 350,000 clones, around nine tenths of them present only once. Sequenced: peripheral blood. V gene TRBV7-9 combines with J gene TRBJ1-4, with D maybe TRBD1 (5 bases). This TCR came from a woman in her late teens or twenties who had recovered from COVID-19. CDR3 in DNA: TGTGCCAGCAGCTTTCTAAAGGAGACAGAGAGTAATGAAAAACTGTTTTTT. As protein: CASSFLKETESNEKLFF.